This TCR beta chain came from a study of technical replicates of blood from a few donors. The data were produced by immunoSEQ multiplex PCR, yet TCRdb's version contains in-frame clones alone and is incomplete. The table includes around 78,000 clones, 85% to 95% detected once. The receptor was isolated from a human donor in good health. Sequencing was performed on T cells isolated from PBMCs.

This CDR3 is CASSILGTGGFSHEQYF. CDR3 nucleotide sequence: TGTGCCAGTAGTATATTAGGAACAGGGGGGTTTAGCCACGAGCAGTACTTC. V and J are TRBV19 and TRBJ2-7, with 8 bases lining up with TRBD1. The CDR3 has 17 residues. Germline V gives CDR1 LNHDA, CDR2 SQIVND (reference sequence). V lost 2 bases to trimming and J lost 5 bases; unmatched junction nucleotides: 14.